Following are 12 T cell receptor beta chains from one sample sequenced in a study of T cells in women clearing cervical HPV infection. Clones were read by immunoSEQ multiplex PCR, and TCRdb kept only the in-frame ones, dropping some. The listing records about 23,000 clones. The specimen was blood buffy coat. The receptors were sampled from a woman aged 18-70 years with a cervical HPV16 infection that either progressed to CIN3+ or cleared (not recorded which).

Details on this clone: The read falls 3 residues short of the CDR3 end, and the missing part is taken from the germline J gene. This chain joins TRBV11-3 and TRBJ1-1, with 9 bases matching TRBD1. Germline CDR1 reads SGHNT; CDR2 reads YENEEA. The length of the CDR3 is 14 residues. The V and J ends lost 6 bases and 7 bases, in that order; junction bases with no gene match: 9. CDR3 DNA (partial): TGTGCCAGCAGTTTACCGGGACAGGGCGTTGAA. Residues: CASSLPGQGVE. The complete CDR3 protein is CASSLPGQGVEAFF.

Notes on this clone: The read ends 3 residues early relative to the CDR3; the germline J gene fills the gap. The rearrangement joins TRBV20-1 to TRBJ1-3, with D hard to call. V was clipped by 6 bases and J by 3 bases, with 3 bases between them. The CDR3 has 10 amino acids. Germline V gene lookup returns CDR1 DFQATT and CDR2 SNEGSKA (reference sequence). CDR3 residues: CSALGNTIYF. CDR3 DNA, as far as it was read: TGCAGTGCCCTTGGAAACACC.

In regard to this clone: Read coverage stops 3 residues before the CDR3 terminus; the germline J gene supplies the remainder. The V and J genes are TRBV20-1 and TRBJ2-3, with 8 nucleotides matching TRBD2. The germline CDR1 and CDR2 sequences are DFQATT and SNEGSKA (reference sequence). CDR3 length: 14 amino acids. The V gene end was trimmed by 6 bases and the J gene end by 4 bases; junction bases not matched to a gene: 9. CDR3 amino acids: CSAKIAGRSDTQYF. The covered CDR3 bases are TGCAGTGCCAAAATAGCGGGAAGATCAGATACG.

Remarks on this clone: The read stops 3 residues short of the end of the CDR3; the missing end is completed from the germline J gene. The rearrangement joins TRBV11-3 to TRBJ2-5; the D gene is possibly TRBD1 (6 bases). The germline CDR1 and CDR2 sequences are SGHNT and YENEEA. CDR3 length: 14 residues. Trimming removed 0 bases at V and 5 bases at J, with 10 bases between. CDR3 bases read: TGTGCCAGCAGCTTAGAATTCCAGGGGGAGACC. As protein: CASSLEFQGET. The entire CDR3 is CASSLEFQGETQYF.

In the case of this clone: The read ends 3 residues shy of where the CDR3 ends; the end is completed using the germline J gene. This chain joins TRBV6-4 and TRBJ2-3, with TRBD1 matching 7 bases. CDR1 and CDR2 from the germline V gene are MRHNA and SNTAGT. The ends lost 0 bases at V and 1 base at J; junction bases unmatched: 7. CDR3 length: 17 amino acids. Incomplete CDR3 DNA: TGTGCCAGCAGTGACTCGAAGGGGGCCGCTGGCACAGATACG. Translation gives CASSDSKGAAGTDT. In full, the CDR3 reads CASSDSKGAAGTDTQYF.

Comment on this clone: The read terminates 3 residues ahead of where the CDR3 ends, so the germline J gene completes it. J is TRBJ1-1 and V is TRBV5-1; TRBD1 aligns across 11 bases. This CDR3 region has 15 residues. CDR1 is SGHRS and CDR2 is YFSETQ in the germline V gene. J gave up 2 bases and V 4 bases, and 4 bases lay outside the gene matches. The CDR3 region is CASSRDRGTNTEAFF. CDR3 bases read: TGCGCCAGCAGCCGGGACAGGGGGACCAACACTGAA.

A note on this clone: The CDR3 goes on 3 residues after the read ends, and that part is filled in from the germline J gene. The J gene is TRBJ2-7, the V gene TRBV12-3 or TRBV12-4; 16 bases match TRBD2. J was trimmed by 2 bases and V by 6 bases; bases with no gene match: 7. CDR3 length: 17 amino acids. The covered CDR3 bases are TGTGCCAGCAGGACCGGGACTAGCGGGAGGGCCCCCTACGAG. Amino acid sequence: CASRTGTSGRAPYE. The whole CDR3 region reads CASRTGTSGRAPYEQYF.

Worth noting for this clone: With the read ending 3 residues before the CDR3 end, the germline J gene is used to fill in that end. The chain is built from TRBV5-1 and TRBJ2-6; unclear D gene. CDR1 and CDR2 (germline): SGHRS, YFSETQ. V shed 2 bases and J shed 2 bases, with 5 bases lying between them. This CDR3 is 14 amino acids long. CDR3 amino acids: CASSFTTGANVLTF. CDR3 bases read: TGCGCCAGCAGCTTTACTACTGGGGCCAACGTC.

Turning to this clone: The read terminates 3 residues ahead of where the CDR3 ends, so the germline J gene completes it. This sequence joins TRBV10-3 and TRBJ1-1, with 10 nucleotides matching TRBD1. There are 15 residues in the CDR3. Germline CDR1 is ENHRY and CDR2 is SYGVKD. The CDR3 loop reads CAISQAGQGMGVAFF. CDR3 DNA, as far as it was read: TGTGCCATCAGTCAAGCGGGACAGGGGATGGGGGTA.

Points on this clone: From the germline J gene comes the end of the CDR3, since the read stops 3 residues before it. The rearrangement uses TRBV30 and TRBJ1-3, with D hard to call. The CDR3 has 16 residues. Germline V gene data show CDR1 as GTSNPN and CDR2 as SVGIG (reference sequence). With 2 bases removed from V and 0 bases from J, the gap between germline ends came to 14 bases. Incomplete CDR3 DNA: TGTGCCTGGAGTCTCGTCAGGCCCCTCTCTGGAAACACC. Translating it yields CAWSLVRPLSGNT. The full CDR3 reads CAWSLVRPLSGNTIYF.

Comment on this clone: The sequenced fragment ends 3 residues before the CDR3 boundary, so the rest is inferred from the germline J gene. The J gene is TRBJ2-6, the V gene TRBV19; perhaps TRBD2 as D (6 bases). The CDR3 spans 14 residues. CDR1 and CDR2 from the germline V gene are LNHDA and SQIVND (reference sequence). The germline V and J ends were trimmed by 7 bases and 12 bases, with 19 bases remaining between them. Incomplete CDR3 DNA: TGTGCCAGTATTAGTGGAGGGGCCTACCGCGTC. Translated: CASISGGAYRV. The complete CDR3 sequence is CASISGGAYRVLTF.

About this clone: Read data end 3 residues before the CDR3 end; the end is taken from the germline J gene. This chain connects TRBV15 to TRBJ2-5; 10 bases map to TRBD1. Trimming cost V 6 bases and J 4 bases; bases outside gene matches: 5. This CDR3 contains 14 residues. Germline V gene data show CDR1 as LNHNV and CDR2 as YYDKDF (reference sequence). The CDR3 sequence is CATRLGQGGETQYF. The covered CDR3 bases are TGTGCCACCAGGCTCGGACAGGGGGGAGAGACC.